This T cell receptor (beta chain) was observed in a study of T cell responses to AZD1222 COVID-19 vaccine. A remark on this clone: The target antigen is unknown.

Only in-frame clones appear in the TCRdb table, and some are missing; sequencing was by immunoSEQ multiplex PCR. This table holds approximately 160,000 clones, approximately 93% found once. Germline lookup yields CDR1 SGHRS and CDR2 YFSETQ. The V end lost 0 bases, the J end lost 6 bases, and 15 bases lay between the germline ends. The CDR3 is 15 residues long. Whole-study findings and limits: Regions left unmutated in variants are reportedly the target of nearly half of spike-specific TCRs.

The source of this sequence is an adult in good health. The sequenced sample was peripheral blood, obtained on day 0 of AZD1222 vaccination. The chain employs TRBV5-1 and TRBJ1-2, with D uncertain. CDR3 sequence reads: CASSLVRGIRDGYTF. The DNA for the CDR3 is TGCGCCAGCAGCTTGGTTCGGGGTATCAGAGATGGCTACACCTTC.